This T cell receptor beta chain was documented in a study of shared clonotypes between healthy human individuals. Overall study: Each donor had three CD4 naive, three CD4 memory, two CD8 naive and one CD8 memory plate.

Concerning this clone: The antigen remains undetermined.

Trimming took off 0 bases at V and 2 bases at J, with 12 bases between the two ends. The CDR3 has 15 residues. Looked up from germline, CDR1 is SGDLS and CDR2 is YYNGEE. The method was immunoSEQ multiplex PCR; TCRdb's version includes in-frame clones alone and lacks a portion of them. The table includes some 630,000 clones, 60% to 80% detected once. Points from the study as a whole: Among donors, sharing of clonotypes was expected to be affected by sequencing depth.

This receptor was obtained from a woman aged 25 to 39 in good health. Material: memory CD4+ T cells sorted from blood. The subset: CD45RA-negative fraction. This chain joins TRBV9 and TRBJ2-7; perhaps TRBD1 as D (5 bases). CDR3 DNA sequence: TGTGCCAGCAGCGTAGGGCAGGGTGGAGCCTACGAGCAGTACTTC. This translates into CASSVGQGGAYEQYF.